What follows is one TCR beta chain and its context. This sample's time point: pre-sensitization, week 0. Treatment of the sample: therapeutic diphenylcyclopropenone sensitization with weekly scalp DPC. The sample belongs to a study of human T cells and chemical hapten exposure. TCRdb re-called the RACE reads through MiXCR, storing one row per CDR3 protein. The repertoire holds 80,000 to 100,000 distinct CDR3 sequences, less than 14% seen once, with approximately 3.3% in the top ten. Germline-derived CDR1 and CDR2 are MNHEY and SVGAGI. Trimming pared 7 bases from V and 0 bases from J, leaving 16 bases between. The CDR3 has 15 amino acids.

Here the sequenced sample was whole blood, taken in connection with sensitization to the hapten diphenylcyclopropenone (DPC). The chain couples TRBV6-5 to TRBJ2-7; D perhaps matches TRBD1 (6 bases). The TCR sequence derives from a woman aged 60-75 years with alopecia areata. Some clones in this sample may be carry-over from other donors' samples. CDR3 amino acids: CASKRGQTLSYEQYF. CDR3 in DNA: TGTGCCAGCAAAAGGGGACAAACTCTCTCCTACGAGCAGTACTTC.